The 29 T cell receptor beta chains listed next were all sequenced from one sample in a study of T cell responses to AZD1222 COVID-19 vaccine (dated by TCRdb to about 2021). The intended sense of this specimen's time point label: about 28 days (+/-7) after the second vaccine dose. Libraries were made using the immunoSEQ multiplex PCR assay. TCRdb obtained this table from immuneACCESS and retained in-frame rearrangements with V and J assigned. These tables miss some clones; where compared with another copy, unresolved V genes account for less than half of the shortfall, and the remainder is unexplained. The sample includes roughly 120,000 clones, with 85% to 95% observed a single time. Of the sample, 2.5% to 3% is held by the ten largest clones. This sample comprised peripheral blood, obtained 28 days after the second AZD1222 dose. These TCRs come from an adult who received the AZD1222 COVID-19 vaccine.

V and J are TRBV11-3 and TRBJ1-1, with 11 bases lining up with TRBD1. The CDR3 is 15 residues long. V trimming: 5 bases; J trimming: 1 base; junction bases outside the gene matches: 3. Germline values: CDR1 SGHNT, CDR2 YENEEA. This chain's CDR3 is CASSRGTGGNTEAFF. Written as DNA, the CDR3 is TGTGCCAGCAGCCGAGGGACAGGGGGGAACACTGAAGCTTTCTTT.

The rearrangement links TRBV19 to TRBJ2-7; 11 nucleotides line up with TRBD2. V was pared by 6 bases and J by 5 bases, with 6 bases of the junction left unmatched. CDR1 LNHDA and CDR2 SQIVND come from the germline V gene (reference sequence). This CDR3 region has 14 residues. CDR3 loop: CASRTSGTAHEQYF. The CDR3 DNA is TGTGCCAGTAGGACTAGCGGGACAGCTCACGAGCAGTACTTC.

The chain links TRBV5-1 to TRBJ2-5, with TRBD1 as a possible D gene (7 bases). Germline CDR1 and CDR2: SGHRS and YFSETQ. The V end lost 2 bases, the J end lost 8 bases, and 13 bases lay between the germline ends. The CDR3 sequence is 13 residues long. As DNA, the CDR3 is TGCGCCAGCAGCTTCGGGCAGGGGGGCACCCAGTACTTC. Amino acids: CASSFGQGGTQYF.

This sequence joins TRBV9 and TRBJ1-5, with a possible D match to TRBD1 (6 bases). Germline values: CDR1 SGDLS, CDR2 YYNGEE. Trimming removed 3 bases from V and 0 bases from J, with 10 bases in between. This CDR3 is built from 15 residues. CDR3 bases: TGTGCCAGCAGCGAGAGGGGGGTTAGCAATCAGCCCCAGCATTTT. Translating it yields CASSERGVSNQPQHF. Supplemented by reference TRBV9 and TRBJ1-5, the full variable domain reads DSGVTQTPKHLITATGQRVTLRCSPRSGDLSVYWYQQSLDQGLQFLIQYYNGEERAKGNILERFSAQQFPDLHSELNLSSLELGDSALYFCASSERGVSNQPQHFGDGTRLSIL.

J is TRBJ1-1 and V is TRBV12-3 or TRBV12-4, with D possibly TRBD1 on 5 matching bases. V lost 6 bases and J 1 base, leaving 9 bases between the germline ends. The CDR3 is 13 residues long. In nucleotides, the CDR3 is TGTGCCAGCAGATCAGGGTGGAACACTGAAGCTTTCTTT. This encodes CASRSGWNTEAFF.

V is TRBV30 and J is TRBJ1-5; D is possibly TRBD1 (5 bases). V was cut by 0 bases and J by 5 bases, with 11 bases left in between. Germline CDR1 reads GTSNPN; CDR2 reads SVGIG (reference sequence). This CDR3 contains 14 residues. CDR3 sequence (DNA): TGTGCCTGGAGTGTAATGACAGAGTATCAGCCCCAGCATTTT. Its protein product is CAWSVMTEYQPQHF.

The chain links TRBV15 to TRBJ1-1; D not certain. Germline V CDR1 and CDR2: LNHNV, YYDKDF (reference sequence). The CDR3 loop spans 14 amino acids. V lost 0 bases to trimming and J lost 6 bases, with 11 bases between them. The DNA of the CDR3 is TGTGCCACCAGCAGAGATCAAAGGGAAGCTGAAGCTTTCTTT. This gives the protein CATSRDQREAEAFF.

This chain uses TRBV28 with TRBJ2-2, with D uncertain. Germline-derived CDR1 and CDR2 are MDHEN and SYDVKM. V was trimmed by 3 bases and J by 5 bases, leaving 13 bases between them. The CDR3 contains 15 residues. DNA for the CDR3: TGTGCCAGCAGTTTCGTCGGGTCGGTTACCGGGGAGCTGTTTTTT. This encodes CASSFVGSVTGELFF.

V usage is TRBV6-5 and J usage is TRBJ1-6; D possibly corresponds to TRBD1 (6 bases). V dropped 6 bases and J dropped 6 bases, with 15 bases sitting between them. The CDR3 loop spans 15 amino acids. Germline values: CDR1 MNHEY, CDR2 SVGAGI. CDR3 in amino acids: CASRKGGFVNSPLHF. CDR3 sequence (DNA): TGTGCCAGCAGGAAGGGGGGTTTTGTTAATTCACCCCTCCACTTT.

This clone was seen once. The chain couples TRBV6-5 to TRBJ1-1, with D tentatively TRBD1 (6 bases). Trimming removed 0 bases from V and 4 bases from J, with 12 bases in between. This CDR3 contains 15 residues. The germline V gene has CDR1 MNHEY and CDR2 SVGAGI. CDR3 loop: CASSYSGTISTEAFF. CDR3 sequence (DNA): TGTGCCAGCAGTTACTCGGGGACAATTAGCACTGAAGCTTTCTTT.

The chain combines TRBV12-3 or TRBV12-4 with TRBJ1-2, with D unclear. V was shortened by 3 bases and J by 4 bases, with 6 bases between the two germline ends. The CDR3 contains 12 residues. The CDR3: CASSLNTYGYTF. CDR3 DNA sequence: TGTGCCAGCAGTTTGAACACCTATGGCTACACCTTC.

The chain uses TRBV10-3 and TRBJ1-6; 9 nucleotides agree with TRBD1. V shed 8 bases and J 5 bases; nucleotides not matched to a gene: 7. The CDR3 totals 15 residues. From germline, CDR1 is ENHRY and CDR2 SYGVKD. CDR3 in amino acids: CAISGQGVNNSPLHF. The CDR3 nucleotides read TGTGCCATCTCGGGACAGGGAGTGAATAATTCACCCCTCCACTTT.

DNA of the CDR3: TGCGCCAGCAGGTCGGCTCTGAGCGCTGAAGCTTTCTTT. Translating it yields CASRSALSAEAFF. The V and J genes are TRBV5-1 and TRBJ1-1; no definite D call. V was clipped by 5 bases and J by 6 bases, with 14 bases between them. The CDR3 runs 13 residues. Germline CDR1 reads SGHRS; CDR2 reads YFSETQ.

The chain has TRBV3-1 (or the pseudogene TRBV3-2) and TRBJ2-1, with D perhaps matching TRBD2 (5 bases). With 3 bases removed from V and 5 bases from J, the gap between germline ends came to 11 bases. CDR1 and CDR2 from the germline V gene are LGHDT and YNNKEL (reference sequence). This CDR3 is 14 amino acids long. CDR3 amino acids: CASSHFLGNNEQFF. The DNA for the CDR3 is TGTGCCAGCAGCCATTTCCTCGGGAACAATGAGCAGTTCTTC.

The chain carries TRBV5-1 and TRBJ2-1; a weak D match, TRBD1 (5 bases). V lost 1 base to trimming and J lost 6 bases, with 11 bases between them. This CDR3 is 14 amino acids long. CDR1 and CDR2 from the germline V gene are SGHRS and YFSETQ. CDR3 in DNA: TGCGCCAGCAGCTTGAAAGTCCAGGGCAATGAGCAGTTCTTC. Protein sequence: CASSLKVQGNEQFF.

The V and J genes are TRBV6-5 and TRBJ1-1; maybe TRBD1 (6 bases). This CDR3 comprises 12 residues. The germline V gene encodes CDR1 MNHEY and CDR2 SVGAGI. V was clipped by 2 bases and J by 8 bases, with 9 bases between them. The CDR3 is CASSYPDREAFF. Written as DNA, the CDR3 is TGTGCCAGCAGTTACCCTGACAGGGAAGCTTTCTTT.

The chain links TRBV12-3 or TRBV12-4 to TRBJ2-7; D is undetermined. Trimming removed 6 bases at V and 3 bases at J, with 12 bases between. The CDR3 consists of 13 residues. In DNA, the CDR3 is TGTGCCAGCAGCGCCGAGTGGGACTACGAGCAGTACTTC. It yields the protein CASSAEWDYEQYF.

The rearrangement uses TRBV7-8 and TRBJ2-7; D is uncertain. Trimming cost V 5 bases and J 13 bases, with 30 bases left between them. The CDR3 totals 16 residues. In germline, CDR1 is SGHVS, CDR2 FQNEAQ. CDR3 amino acids: CASSPSRAPTTSPQYF. The CDR3 DNA is TGTGCCAGCAGCCCGAGCCGGGCACCAACTACCTCTCCCCAATACTTC. Supplemented by reference TRBV7-8 and TRBJ2-7, the full variable domain reads GAGVSQSPRYKVAKRGQDVALRCDPISGHVSLFWYQQALGQGPEFLTYFQNEAQLDKSGLPSDRFFAERPEGSVSTLKIQRTQQEDSAVYLCASSPSRAPTTSPQYFGPGTRLTVT.

The rearrangement uses TRBV5-6 and TRBJ2-1, with D perhaps TRBD2 (5 bases). Between the trimmed V and J ends, which lost 4 bases and 3 bases, there was a span of 5 bases. The CDR3 runs 12 residues. Germline values: CDR1 SGHDT, CDR2 YYEEEE. CDR3 DNA sequence: TGTGCCAGCAGCCGGGACTACAATGAGCAGTTCTTC. Residues: CASSRDYNEQFF.

The chain joins TRBV29-1 to TRBJ2-1; possibly TRBD2 for D (6 bases). V shed 7 bases and J shed 5 bases, with 15 bases lying between them. Germline V gene sequence: CDR1 SQVTM, CDR2 ANQGSEA. CDR3 length equals 13 residues. The CDR3 sequence: CSADRLGDNEQFF. The CDR3 DNA follows: TGCAGCGCTGACCGACTAGGAGACAATGAGCAGTTCTTC.

The chain carries TRBV30 and TRBJ1-2; D is unclear. Germline CDR1 is GTSNPN and CDR2 is SVGIG (reference sequence). The CDR3 sequence is 14 residues long. Trimming took 1 base from V and 0 from J, leaving 9 bases between them. The CDR3 is CAWSEPGANYGYTF. Written as DNA, the CDR3 is TGTGCCTGGAGTGAACCGGGAGCTAACTATGGCTACACCTTC.

Only one count was recorded for this clone. The chain couples TRBV6-1 to TRBJ1-2; maybe TRBD1 (5 bases). V was cut by 1 base and J by 4 bases, with 13 bases left in between. The CDR3 covers 15 residues. Per the germline V gene, CDR1 is MNHNS and CDR2 is SASEGT. CDR3 amino acids: CASSEGQSNFYGYTF. CDR3 DNA sequence: TGTGCCAGCAGTGAAGGACAGTCGAATTTCTATGGCTACACCTTC.

This clone was observed a single time. The V call is TRBV6-5, the J call TRBJ2-7; D remains unclear. The CDR3 extends over 14 amino acids. Per germline, CDR1 MNHEY and CDR2 SVGAGI. Trimming shortened V by 8 bases and J by 0 bases, and 14 bases separated the two germline ends. The CDR3 sequence: CASGFEPSSYEQYF. Here the CDR3 DNA reads TGTGCCAGCGGTTTCGAGCCCAGCTCCTACGAGCAGTACTTC.

The chain has TRBV6-5 and TRBJ1-6; D may be TRBD1 (5 bases). The V gene lost 7 bases and the J gene lost 5 bases, with 15 bases spanning the gap. The V gene's germline CDR1 is MNHEY and CDR2 SVGAGI. There are 15 residues in the CDR3. CDR3 in amino acids: CASTQRGRDNSPLHF. For the CDR3, the DNA is TGTGCCAGCACCCAACGGGGCAGGGATAATTCACCCCTCCACTTT.

The chain is built from TRBV11-2 and TRBJ1-2; D is possibly TRBD1 (6 bases). This CDR3 has 15 residues. Germline V gives CDR1 SGHAT, CDR2 FQNNGV. The ends were cut back, 5 bases at V and 4 bases at J, with 17 bases in the middle. Here the CDR3 DNA reads TGTGCCAGCAGCCTCCGACAGGTGCTTGGCTATGGCTACACCTTC. It is translated as CASSLRQVLGYGYTF.

The chain employs TRBV6-5 and TRBJ2-7, with D possibly being TRBD1 (5 bases). The CDR3 is made up of 16 amino acids. CDR1 and CDR2 from the germline V gene are MNHEY and SVGAGI. Deletions cut 2 bases from V and 3 bases from J, with 17 bases between. This CDR3 reads CASSYGAGFSGYEQYF. The CDR3 DNA reads as TGTGCCAGCAGTTACGGAGCAGGGTTTTCAGGCTACGAGCAGTACTTC.

This CDR3 is CASSHFQGRDSPLHF. CDR3 nucleotide sequence: TGTGCCAGCAGCCACTTCCAGGGTAGGGATTCACCCCTCCACTTT. V and J are TRBV14 and TRBJ1-6; a possible D gene is TRBD1 (5 bases). V lost 3 bases to trimming and J lost 8 bases, with 14 bases between them. Germline-derived CDR1 and CDR2 are SGHDN and FVKESK. The CDR3 totals 15 residues.

The chain employs TRBV7-6 and TRBJ2-3, with 8 nucleotides matching TRBD2. The CDR3 totals 16 residues. The V gene's germline CDR1 is SGHVS and CDR2 FNYEAQ. The V gene end was trimmed by 8 bases and the J gene end by 4 bases; junction bases not matched to a gene: 14. CDR3 bases: TGTGCCAGCTCTCCATCGGGGGGGGCGTCAGCAGATACGCAGTATTTT. Its protein is CASSPSGGASADTQYF.

This clone was detected a few times. This chain joins TRBV5-1 and TRBJ1-2; TRBD1 aligns across 12 bases. The CDR3 totals 13 residues. Per germline, CDR1 SGHRS and CDR2 YFSETQ. The V and J ends lost 6 bases and 8 bases, in that order; junction bases with no gene match: 5. The CDR3 DNA follows: TGCGCCAGCAAGGGACAGGGGGCGGGAGGCTACACCTTC. Protein sequence: CASKGQGAGGYTF.